The source of this T cell receptor beta chain is a study of blood T cell repertoires in COVID-19. In the study overall: Spain, Italy and the United States supplied samples that represented acute and convalescent COVID-19.

Deletions cut 5 bases from V and 8 bases from J, with 15 bases between. Germline CDR1 is LNHDA and CDR2 is SQIVND (reference sequence). The CDR3 contains 13 residues. Clones were sequenced by immunoSEQ multiplex PCR, and TCRdb holds only the in-frame ones, with some missing. The data show 200,000 to 250,000 clones, approximately 87% seen once. This TCR was sampled from a woman between 50 and 59 years old with acute or convalescent COVID-19. Input material: peripheral blood. V usage is TRBV19 and J usage is TRBJ1-2; D perhaps matches TRBD1 (5 bases). The CDR3: CASSSQVSGGYTF. The CDR3 nucleotides are TGTGCCAGTAGTTCACAGGTATCTGGAGGCTACACCTTC.